The 6 T cell receptor beta chains presented below share a single source sample, sequenced in a study of blood T cell repertoires in COVID-19. The repertoire was sequenced with immunoSEQ multiplex PCR; TCRdb's copy has only in-frame clones and lacks some. The repertoire holds some 250,000 clones, with around nine tenths as singletons. The sequencing sample was made of PBMCs or T cells enriched from blood (not recorded which). These receptors were taken from a man in his forties who had recovered from COVID-19.

The chain carries TRBV4-2 and TRBJ2-7; D may be TRBD1 (6 bases). V was clipped by 2 bases and J by 4 bases, with 12 bases between them. The CDR3 is 14 residues long. Germline V gene data show CDR1 as LGHNA and CDR2 as YNFKEQ. CDR3 coding DNA: TGTGCCAGCAGCCAACTAAACAGGGAATACGAGCAGTACTTC. It translates to CASSQLNREYEQYF.

The CDR3 spells CATSGSAGREETQYF. CDR3 nucleotide sequence: TGTGCCACCAGTGGGTCTGCAGGGCGCGAAGAGACCCAGTACTTC. The rearrangement links TRBV24-1 to TRBJ2-5, with D perhaps matching TRBD1 (5 bases). This CDR3 region has 15 residues. Trimming shortened V by 5 bases and J by 3 bases, and 15 bases separated the two germline ends. Looked up from germline, CDR1 is KGHDR and CDR2 is SFDVKD.

This clone was seen only once. The rearrangement uses TRBV13 and TRBJ2-5; 8 bases fit TRBD2. Germline CDR1 and CDR2: PRHDT and FYEKMQ (reference sequence). Unmatched junction bases numbered 10, after V lost 5 bases and J lost 5 bases. This CDR3 spans 15 amino acids. The CDR3 region has the DNA TGTGCCAGCAGCCCTAGGGGACTAGTTGGCGAGACCCAGTACTTC. It yields the protein CASSPRGLVGETQYF.

The chain employs TRBV3-1 (or the pseudogene TRBV3-2) and TRBJ2-7, with a tentative D call TRBD2 (5 bases). The CDR3 is 14 residues long. The ends were cut back, 5 bases at V and 2 bases at J, with 13 bases in the middle. The V gene's germline CDR1 is LGHDT and CDR2 YNNKEL (reference sequence). The CDR3 sequence is CASSVRRDTYEQYF. CDR3 nucleotide sequence: TGTGCCAGCAGCGTTCGACGGGATACCTACGAGCAGTACTTC.

The CDR3 spells CASSHLNTGELFF. For the CDR3, the DNA is TGCGCCAGCAGCCACCTCAACACCGGGGAGCTGTTTTTT. The chain employs TRBV4-3 and TRBJ2-2, with D hard to call. V was trimmed by 3 bases and J by 2 bases, leaving 4 bases between them. The CDR3 is 13 residues long. Germline V lookup: CDR1 LGHNA, CDR2 YSLEER.

This clone occurred a few times. The chain is built from TRBV9 and TRBJ1-5; 7 bases fit TRBD1. The CDR3 runs to 15 residues. CDR1 and CDR2 from the germline V gene are SGDLS and YYNGEE. V lost 3 bases and J lost 7; bases outside the gene matches: 10. CDR3 sequence: CASSEGGQGGQPQHF. The CDR3 nucleotides are TGTGCCAGCAGCGAAGGGGGGCAGGGGGGACAGCCCCAGCATTTT.